This T cell receptor (beta chain) was captured in a study of tumor-infiltrating lymphocytes in primary liver carcinoma. Unsorted whole blood yielded blood RNA, and germline DNA was extracted as well. Germline V gene data show CDR1 as SGHNT and CDR2 as YYREEE (reference sequence). The CDR3 is 14 residues long. The trim removed 3 bases at V and 1 base at J, leaving 3 bases unmatched. The template, around 540 ng total RNA, yielded TCR beta cDNA made with a constant-region primer. Nested multiplex PCR, run for three rounds with slightly modified ARM-PCR, yielded TCR beta libraries. Primers for the first two PCR rounds were TRBV1-TRBV30 forward primers and a C-beta reverse primer (roughly 9 cycles per round). Each CDR3 protein is one row after TCRdb ran MiXCR on the multiplex PCR reads. The data contain 300,000 to 350,000 distinct CDR3 sequences, approximately 54% of them singletons. This clonotype turned up a few times.

Sequenced input: peripheral blood. V and J are TRBV5-4 and TRBJ2-5; TRBD2 agrees at 7 bases. The sequence was obtained from a woman aged 25 to 39 with primary liver carcinoma and hepatitis B virus infection. The CDR3 DNA is TGTGCCAGCAGCTCCGGACTAGGCCAAGAGACCCAGTACTTC. This encodes CASSSGLGQETQYF.